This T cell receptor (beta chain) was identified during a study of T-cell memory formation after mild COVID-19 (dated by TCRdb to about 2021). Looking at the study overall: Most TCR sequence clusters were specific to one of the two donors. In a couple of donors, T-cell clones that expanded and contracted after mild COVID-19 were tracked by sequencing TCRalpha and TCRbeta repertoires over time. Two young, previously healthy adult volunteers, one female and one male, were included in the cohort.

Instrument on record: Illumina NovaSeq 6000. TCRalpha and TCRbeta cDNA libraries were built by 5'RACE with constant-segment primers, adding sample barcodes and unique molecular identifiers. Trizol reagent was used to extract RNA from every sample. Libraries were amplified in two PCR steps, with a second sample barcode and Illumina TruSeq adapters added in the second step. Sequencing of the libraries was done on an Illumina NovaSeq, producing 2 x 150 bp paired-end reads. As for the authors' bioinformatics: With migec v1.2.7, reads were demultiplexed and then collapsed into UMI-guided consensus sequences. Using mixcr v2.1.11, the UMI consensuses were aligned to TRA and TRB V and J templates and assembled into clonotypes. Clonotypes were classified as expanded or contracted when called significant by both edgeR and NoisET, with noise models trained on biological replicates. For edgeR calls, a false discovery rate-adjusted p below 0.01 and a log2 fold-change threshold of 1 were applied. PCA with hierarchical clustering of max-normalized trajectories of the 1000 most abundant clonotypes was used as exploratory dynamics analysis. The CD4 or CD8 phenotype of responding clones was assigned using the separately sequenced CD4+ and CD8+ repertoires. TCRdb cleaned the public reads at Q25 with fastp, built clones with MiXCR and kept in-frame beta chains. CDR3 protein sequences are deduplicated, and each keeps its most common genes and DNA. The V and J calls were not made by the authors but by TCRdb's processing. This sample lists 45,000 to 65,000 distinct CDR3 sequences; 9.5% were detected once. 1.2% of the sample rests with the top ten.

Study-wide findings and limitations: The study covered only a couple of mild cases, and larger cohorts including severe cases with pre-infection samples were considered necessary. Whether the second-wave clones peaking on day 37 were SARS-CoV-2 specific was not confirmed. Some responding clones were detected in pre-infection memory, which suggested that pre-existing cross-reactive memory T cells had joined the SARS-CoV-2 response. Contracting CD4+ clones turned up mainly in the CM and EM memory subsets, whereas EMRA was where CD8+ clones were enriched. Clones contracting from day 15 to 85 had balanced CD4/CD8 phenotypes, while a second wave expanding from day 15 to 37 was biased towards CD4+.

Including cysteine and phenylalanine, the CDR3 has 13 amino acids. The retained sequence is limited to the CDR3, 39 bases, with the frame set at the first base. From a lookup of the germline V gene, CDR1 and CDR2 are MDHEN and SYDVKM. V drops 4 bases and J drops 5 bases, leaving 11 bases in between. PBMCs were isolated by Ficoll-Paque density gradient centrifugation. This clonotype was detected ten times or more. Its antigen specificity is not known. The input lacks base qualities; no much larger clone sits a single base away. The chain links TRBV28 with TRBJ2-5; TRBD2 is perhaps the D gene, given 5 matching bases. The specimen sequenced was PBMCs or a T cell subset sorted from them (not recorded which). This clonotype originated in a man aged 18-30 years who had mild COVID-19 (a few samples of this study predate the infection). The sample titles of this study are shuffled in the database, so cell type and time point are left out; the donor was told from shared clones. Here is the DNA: TGTGCCAGCAGTTCCGGGGTCTATGAGACCCAGTACTTC. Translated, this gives CASSSGVYETQYF.